This T cell receptor (beta chain) was identified during a study of blood T cell repertoires in COVID-19. TCRdb keeps only in-frame clones here, not all; method: immunoSEQ multiplex PCR. The repertoire includes 200,000 or so clones, about 90% of them detected once, and 2% to 3% sits in the top ten. Germline loops: CDR1 SGHDN, CDR2 FVKESK. The CDR3 is 14 amino acids. V lost 1 base, J lost 3 bases, and 7 bases lay in between. The receptor was isolated from a man between 25 and 39 years old with COVID-19, enrolled during active disease. Sequencing was performed on peripheral blood. This chain links TRBV14 with TRBJ2-1; D is uncertain. The CDR3 region has the DNA TGTGCCAGCAGCCAAGTTTCGAGCTACAATGAGCAGTTCTTC. It translates to CASSQVSSYNEQFF.